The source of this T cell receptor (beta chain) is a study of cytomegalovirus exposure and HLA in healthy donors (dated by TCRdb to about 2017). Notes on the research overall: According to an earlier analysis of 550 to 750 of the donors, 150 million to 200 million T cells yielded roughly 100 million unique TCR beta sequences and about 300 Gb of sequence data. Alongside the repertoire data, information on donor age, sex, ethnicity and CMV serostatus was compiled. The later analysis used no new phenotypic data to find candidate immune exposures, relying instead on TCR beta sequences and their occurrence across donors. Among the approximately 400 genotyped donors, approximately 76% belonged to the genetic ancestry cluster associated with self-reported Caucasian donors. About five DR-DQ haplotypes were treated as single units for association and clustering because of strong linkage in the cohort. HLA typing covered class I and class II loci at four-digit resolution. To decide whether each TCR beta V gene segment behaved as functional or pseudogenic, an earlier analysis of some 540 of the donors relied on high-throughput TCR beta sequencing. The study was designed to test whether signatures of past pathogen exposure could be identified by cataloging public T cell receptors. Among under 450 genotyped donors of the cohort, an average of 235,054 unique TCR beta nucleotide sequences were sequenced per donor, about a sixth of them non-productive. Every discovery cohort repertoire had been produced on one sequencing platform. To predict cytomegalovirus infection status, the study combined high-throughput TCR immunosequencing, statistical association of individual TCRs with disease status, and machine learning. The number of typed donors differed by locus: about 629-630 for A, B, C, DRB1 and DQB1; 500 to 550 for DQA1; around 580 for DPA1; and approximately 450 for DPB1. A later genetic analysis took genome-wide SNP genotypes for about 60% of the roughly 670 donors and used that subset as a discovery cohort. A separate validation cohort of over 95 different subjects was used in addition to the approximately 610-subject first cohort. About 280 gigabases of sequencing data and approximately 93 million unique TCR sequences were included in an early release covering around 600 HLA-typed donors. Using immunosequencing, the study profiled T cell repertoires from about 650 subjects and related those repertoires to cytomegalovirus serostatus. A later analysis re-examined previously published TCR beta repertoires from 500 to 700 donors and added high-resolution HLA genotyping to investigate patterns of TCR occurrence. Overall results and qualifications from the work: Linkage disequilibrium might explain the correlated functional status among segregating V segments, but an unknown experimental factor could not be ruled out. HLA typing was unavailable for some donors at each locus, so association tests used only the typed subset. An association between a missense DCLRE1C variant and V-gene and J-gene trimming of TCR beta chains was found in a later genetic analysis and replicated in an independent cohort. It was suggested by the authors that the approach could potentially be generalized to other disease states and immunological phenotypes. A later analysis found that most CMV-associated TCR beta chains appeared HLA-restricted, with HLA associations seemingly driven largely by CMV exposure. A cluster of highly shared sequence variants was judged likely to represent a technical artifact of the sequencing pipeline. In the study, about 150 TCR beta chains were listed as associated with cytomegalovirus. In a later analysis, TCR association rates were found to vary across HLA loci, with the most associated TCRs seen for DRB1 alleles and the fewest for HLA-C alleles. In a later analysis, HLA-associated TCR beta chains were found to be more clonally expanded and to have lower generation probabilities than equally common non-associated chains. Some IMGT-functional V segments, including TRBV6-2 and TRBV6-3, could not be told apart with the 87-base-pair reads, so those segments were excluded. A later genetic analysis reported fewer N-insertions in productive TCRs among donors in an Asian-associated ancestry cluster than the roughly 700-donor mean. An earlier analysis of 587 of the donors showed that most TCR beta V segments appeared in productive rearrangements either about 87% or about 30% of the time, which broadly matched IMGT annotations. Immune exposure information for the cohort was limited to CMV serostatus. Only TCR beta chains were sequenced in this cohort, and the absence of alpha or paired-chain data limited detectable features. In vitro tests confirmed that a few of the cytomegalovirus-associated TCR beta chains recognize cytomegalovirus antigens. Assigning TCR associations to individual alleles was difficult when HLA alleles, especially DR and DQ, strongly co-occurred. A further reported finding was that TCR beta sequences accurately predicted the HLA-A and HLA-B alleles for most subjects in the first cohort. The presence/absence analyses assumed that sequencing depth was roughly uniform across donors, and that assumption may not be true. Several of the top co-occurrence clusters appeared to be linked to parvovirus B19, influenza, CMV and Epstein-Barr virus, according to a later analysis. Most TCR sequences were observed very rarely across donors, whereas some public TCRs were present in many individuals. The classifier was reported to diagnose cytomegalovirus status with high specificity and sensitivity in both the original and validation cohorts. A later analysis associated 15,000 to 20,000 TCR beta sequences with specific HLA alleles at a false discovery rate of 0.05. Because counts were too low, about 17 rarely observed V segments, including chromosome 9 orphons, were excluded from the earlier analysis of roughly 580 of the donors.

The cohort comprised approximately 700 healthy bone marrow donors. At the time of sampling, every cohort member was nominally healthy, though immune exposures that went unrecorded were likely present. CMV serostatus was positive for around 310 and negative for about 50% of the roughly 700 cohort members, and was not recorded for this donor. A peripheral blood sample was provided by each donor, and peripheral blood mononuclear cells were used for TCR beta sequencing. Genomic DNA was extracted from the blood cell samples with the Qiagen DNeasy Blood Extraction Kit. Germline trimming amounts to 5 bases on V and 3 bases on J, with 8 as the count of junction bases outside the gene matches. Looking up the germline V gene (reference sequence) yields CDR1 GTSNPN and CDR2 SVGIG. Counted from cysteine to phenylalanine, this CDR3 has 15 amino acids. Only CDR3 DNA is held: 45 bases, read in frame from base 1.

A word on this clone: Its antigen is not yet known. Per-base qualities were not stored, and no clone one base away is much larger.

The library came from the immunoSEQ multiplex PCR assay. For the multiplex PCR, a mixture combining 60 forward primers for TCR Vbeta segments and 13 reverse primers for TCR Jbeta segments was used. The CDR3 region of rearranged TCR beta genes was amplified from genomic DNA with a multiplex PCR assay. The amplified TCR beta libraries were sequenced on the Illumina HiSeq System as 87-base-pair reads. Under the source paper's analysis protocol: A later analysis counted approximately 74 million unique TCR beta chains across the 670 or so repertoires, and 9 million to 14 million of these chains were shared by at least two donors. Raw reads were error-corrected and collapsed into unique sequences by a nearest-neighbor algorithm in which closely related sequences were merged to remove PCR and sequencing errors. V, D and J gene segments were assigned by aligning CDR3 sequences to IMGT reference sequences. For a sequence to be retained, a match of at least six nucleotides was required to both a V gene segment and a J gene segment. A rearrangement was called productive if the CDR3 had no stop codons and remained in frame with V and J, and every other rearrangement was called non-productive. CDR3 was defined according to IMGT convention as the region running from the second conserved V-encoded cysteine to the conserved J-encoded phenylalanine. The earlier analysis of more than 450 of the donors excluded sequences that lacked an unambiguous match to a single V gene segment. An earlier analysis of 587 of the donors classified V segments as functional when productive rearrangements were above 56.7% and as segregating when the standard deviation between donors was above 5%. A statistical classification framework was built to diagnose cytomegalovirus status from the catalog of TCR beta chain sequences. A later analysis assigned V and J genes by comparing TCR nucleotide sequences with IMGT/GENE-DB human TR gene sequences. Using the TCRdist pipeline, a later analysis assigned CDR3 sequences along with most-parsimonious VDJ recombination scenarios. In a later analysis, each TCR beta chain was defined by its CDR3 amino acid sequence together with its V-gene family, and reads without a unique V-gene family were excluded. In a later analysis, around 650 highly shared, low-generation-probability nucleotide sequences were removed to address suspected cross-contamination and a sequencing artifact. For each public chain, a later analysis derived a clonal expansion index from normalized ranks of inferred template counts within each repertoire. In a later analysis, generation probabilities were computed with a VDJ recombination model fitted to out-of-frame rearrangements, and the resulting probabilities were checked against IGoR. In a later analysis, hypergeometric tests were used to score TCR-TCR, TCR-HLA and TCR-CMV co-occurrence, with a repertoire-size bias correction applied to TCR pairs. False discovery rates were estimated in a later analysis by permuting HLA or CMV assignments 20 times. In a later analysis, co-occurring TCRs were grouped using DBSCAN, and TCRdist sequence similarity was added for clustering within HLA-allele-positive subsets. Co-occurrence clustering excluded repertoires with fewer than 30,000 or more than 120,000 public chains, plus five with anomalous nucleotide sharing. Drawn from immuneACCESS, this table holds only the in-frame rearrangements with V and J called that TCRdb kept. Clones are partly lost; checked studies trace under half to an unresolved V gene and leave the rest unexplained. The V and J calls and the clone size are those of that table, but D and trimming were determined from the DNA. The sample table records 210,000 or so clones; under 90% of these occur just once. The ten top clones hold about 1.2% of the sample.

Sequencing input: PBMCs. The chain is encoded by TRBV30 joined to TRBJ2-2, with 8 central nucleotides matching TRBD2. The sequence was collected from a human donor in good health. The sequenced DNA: TGTGCCTGGGTGGGGGAGCGGGAGTACACCGGGGAGCTGTTTTTT. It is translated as CAWVGEREYTGELFF.